This TCR beta chain is drawn from a study of beta chain features in type 1 diabetes. General study results and limits: Naive, central memory and Treg TCRB repertoires appeared more alike in patients than in healthy donors. Patients with Type 1 diabetes showed moderately but significantly shorter TCRB CDR3s in all four CD4+ subsets.

This clone was seen a few times. What it binds is unknown. With 0 bases removed from V and 8 bases from J, the gap between germline ends came to 15 bases. Germline V gene data show CDR1 as LNHNV and CDR2 as YYDKDF (reference sequence). The CDR3 extends over 15 amino acids. Of the isolated RNA, all was reverse transcribed, and so the sequenced material was expressed TCRB transcripts. Generated by immunoSEQ multiplex PCR, the TCRdb table keeps only in-frame clones and is missing some. The data hold 330,000 or so clones, with around 13% observed a single time. The TCR comes from a woman aged 18-30 years with type 1 diabetes. The V gene is TRBV15, the J gene TRBJ2-3; D is possibly TRBD2 (6 bases). The material sequenced was naive CD4+ T cells from blood. CDR3 sequence reads: CATSREGTREATQYF. CDR3 DNA sequence: TGTGCCACCAGCAGAGAAGGAACTAGGGAGGCTACGCAGTATTTT.